Each of the 14 T cell receptor beta chains below was sequenced from the same sample in a study of T-cell memory formation after mild COVID-19. TCRdb called the 5' RACE reads again in MiXCR, with one record for every CDR3 protein. The sample has 360,000 or so distinct CDR3 sequences, 28% seen once. Sequencing input: PBMCs or a T cell subset sorted from them (not recorded which). These receptors came from an adult woman who had mild COVID-19 (a few samples of this study predate the infection). Cell type and time point are not known.

This clonotype was seen many times. V usage is TRBV5-1 and J usage is TRBJ1-4; TRBD1 matches at 8 bases. There are 13 residues in the CDR3. Looked up from germline, CDR1 is SGHRS and CDR2 is YFSETQ. The V and J ends lost 0 bases and 10 bases, in that order; junction bases with no gene match: 2. The CDR3 DNA sequence: TGCGCCAGCAGCTTGGGCGACAGGGGAAAACTGTTTTTT. Protein sequence: CASSLGDRGKLFF. The full variable domain, completed using reference TRBV5-1 and TRBJ1-4, is KAGVTQTPRYLIKTRGQQVTLSCSPISGHRSVSWYQQTPGQGLQFLFEYFSETQRNKGNFPGRFSGRQFSNSRSEMNVSTLELGDSALYLCASSLGDRGKLFFGSGTQLSVL.

The chain links TRBV6-5 to TRBJ2-6; D might be TRBD2 (5 bases). CDR1 is MNHEY, CDR2 SVGAGI, per germline. The germline V and J ends were trimmed by 6 bases and 1 base, with 10 bases remaining between them. This CDR3 has 15 residues. The CDR3 is CASSRTRSGANVLTF. In DNA form, the CDR3 reads TGTGCCAGCAGCCGAACTAGGTCTGGGGCCAACGTCCTGACTTTC.

V gene TRBV12-3 or TRBV12-4 combines with J gene TRBJ1-1; 7 bases fit TRBD1. The J segment lost 11 bases and the V segment lost 7 bases, leaving 7 bases of the junction unmatched. This CDR3 has 11 residues. The CDR3 coding sequence is TGTGCCAGCACCATAAACAGGGGTGCTTTCTTT. This encodes CASTINRGAFF.

The gene calls are TRBV6-5 and TRBJ1-1; D remains unclear. CDR1 and CDR2 (germline): MNHEY, SVGAGI. Trimming took 2 bases from V and 2 from J, leaving 6 bases between them. CDR3 length: 13 residues. The CDR3 is CASSYTRNTEAFF. Here the CDR3 DNA reads TGTGCCAGCAGTTACACGCGAAACACTGAAGCTTTCTTT.

This chain links TRBV25-1 with TRBJ2-4; the D gene is possibly TRBD2 (6 bases). The CDR3 is 13 residues long. Germline values: CDR1 MGHDK, CDR2 SYGVNS. V lost 2 bases and J lost 6, with 8 bases in between. For the CDR3, the DNA is TGTGCCAGCAGTGAACAGGGACTAAACATTCAGTACTTC. Residues: CASSEQGLNIQYF. The full variable domain, with the rest looked up from reference TRBV25-1 and TRBJ2-4, is EADIYQTPRYLVIGTGKKITLECSQTMGHDKMYWYQQDPGMELHLIHYSYGVNSTEKGDLSSESTVSRIRTEHFPLTLESARPSHTSQYLCASSEQGLNIQYFGAGTRLSVL.

This clonotype was counted only a few times. The CDR3 region has the DNA TGTGCCAGCAGGGGACCCATAGATACGCAGTATTTT. It yields the protein CASRGPIDTQYF. This rearrangement joins TRBV7-9 to TRBJ2-3, with D perhaps being TRBD1 or TRBD2 (5 bases each). With 6 bases removed from V and 5 bases from J, the gap between germline ends came to 9 bases. The CDR3 is 12 residues long. Germline-derived CDR1 and CDR2 are SEHNR and FQNEAQ (reference sequence).

In its sample, this clonotype was seen a few times. The chain is built from TRBV7-8 and TRBJ2-7; tentative D call: TRBD2 (5 bases). Trimming removed 5 bases at V and 7 bases at J, with 12 bases between. Per germline, CDR1 SGHVS and CDR2 FQNEAQ. The CDR3 has 12 residues. CDR3 in amino acids: CASSIAPGEQYF. The CDR3 DNA sequence: TGTGCCAGCAGCATCGCTCCGGGGGAGCAGTACTTC.

Only a few counts were recorded for this clonotype. The chain employs TRBV5-1 and TRBJ1-2, with no clear D. Per germline, CDR1 SGHRS and CDR2 YFSETQ. CDR3 length: 10 residues. V was cut by 0 bases and J by 9 bases, with 3 bases left in between. CDR3 protein: CASSLESYTF. In DNA form, the CDR3 reads TGCGCCAGCAGCTTGGAGAGCTACACCTTC.

The CDR3 here is CSARAGAPTSGGMTQYF. CDR3 bases: TGCAGTGCTAGAGCCGGGGCCCCGACTAGCGGGGGTATGACCCAGTACTTC. The rearrangement links TRBV20-1 to TRBJ2-5; 12 nucleotides line up with TRBD2. The ends lost 1 base at V and 7 bases at J; junction bases unmatched: 13. Germline assignment: CDR1 DFQATT and CDR2 SNEGSKA (reference sequence). The CDR3 consists of 17 residues.

This clonotype was observed a handful of times. The chain carries TRBV4-3 and TRBJ2-7; D not certain. There are 16 residues in the CDR3. CDR1 is LGHNA, CDR2 YSLEER, per germline. Trimming pared 3 bases from V and 0 bases from J, leaving 15 bases between. CDR3 in DNA: TGCGCCAGCAGCCAGTACTACCGGGCAAGCTCCTACGAGCAGTACTTC. As protein: CASSQYYRASSYEQYF.

This clonotype was seen only a few times. The V gene is TRBV3-1, the J gene TRBJ2-5; D unresolved. Germline-derived CDR1 and CDR2 are LGHDT and YNNKEL (reference sequence). The CDR3 contains 12 residues. V gave up 2 bases and J gave up 1 base, with 2 bases separating them. CDR3 in amino acids: CASSQTQETQYF. The DNA for the CDR3 is TGTGCCAGCAGCCAAACCCAAGAGACCCAGTACTTC.

This chain's CDR3 is CASSFRDRDGTNYGYTF. The CDR3 nucleotides are TGTGCCAGCAGCTTCCGGGACAGGGATGGGACTAACTATGGCTACACCTTC. This chain links TRBV7-9 with TRBJ1-2, with 9 bases identical to TRBD1. The CDR3 is made up of 17 amino acids. The germline gives CDR1 SEHNR, CDR2 FQNEAQ (reference sequence). The V segment lost 3 bases and the J segment 0 bases; nucleotides outside the gene matches: 8.

This chain uses TRBV20-1 with TRBJ1-1; D unresolved. Germline V CDR1 and CDR2: DFQATT, SNEGSKA (reference sequence). The germline V and J ends were trimmed by 1 base and 4 bases, with 4 bases remaining between them. The CDR3 runs to 11 residues. The CDR3, as DNA: TGCAGTGCTAGAGTCGCCACTGAAGCTTTCTTT. It translates to CSARVATEAFF.

The chain combines TRBV5-1 with TRBJ2-1; tentatively, D is TRBD1 or TRBD2 (5 bases each). The CDR3 consists of 15 residues. V was clipped by 0 bases and J by 10 bases, with 17 bases between them. Germline loops: CDR1 SGHRS, CDR2 YFSETQ. CDR3 in DNA: TGCGCCAGCAGCTTGGGTCCCTCCGGGGCGAGGGAGCAGTTCTTC. This encodes CASSLGPSGAREQFF.